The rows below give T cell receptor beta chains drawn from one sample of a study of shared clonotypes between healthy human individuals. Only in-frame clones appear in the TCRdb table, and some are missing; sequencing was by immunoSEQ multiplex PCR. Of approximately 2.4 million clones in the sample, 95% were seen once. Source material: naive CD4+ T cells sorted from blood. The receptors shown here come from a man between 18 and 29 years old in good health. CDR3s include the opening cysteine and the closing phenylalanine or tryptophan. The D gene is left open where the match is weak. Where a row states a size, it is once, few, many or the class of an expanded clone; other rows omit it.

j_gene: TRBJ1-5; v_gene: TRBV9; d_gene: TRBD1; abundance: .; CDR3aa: CASSVAGGLNQPQHF; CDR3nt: TGTGCCAGCAGCGTAGCAGGGGGACTCAATCAGCCCCAGCATTTT
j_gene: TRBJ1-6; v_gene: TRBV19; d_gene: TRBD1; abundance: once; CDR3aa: CASSPHDRALHF; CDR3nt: TGTGCCAGTAGTCCTCACGACAGGGCCCTCCACTTT
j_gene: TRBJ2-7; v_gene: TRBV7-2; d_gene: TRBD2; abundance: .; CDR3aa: CASSLVNSRALAGREQYF; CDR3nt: TGTGCCAGCAGCTTAGTTAACTCTAGAGCTCTAGCGGGACGGGAGCAGTACTTC
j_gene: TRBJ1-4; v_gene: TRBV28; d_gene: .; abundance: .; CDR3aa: CASNGGAVEKLFF; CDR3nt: TGTGCCAGCAATGGGGGGGCAGTTGAAAAACTGTTTTTT
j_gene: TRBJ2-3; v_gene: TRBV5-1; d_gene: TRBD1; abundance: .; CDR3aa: CASSLRRGTGGDTQYF; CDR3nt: TGCGCCAGCAGCTTAAGAAGGGGGACAGGGGGAGATACGCAGTATTTT
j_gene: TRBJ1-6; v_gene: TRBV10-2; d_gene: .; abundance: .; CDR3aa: CASSDSLGPLHF; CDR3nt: TGCGCCAGCAGTGATTCCCTGGGACCCCTCCACTTT
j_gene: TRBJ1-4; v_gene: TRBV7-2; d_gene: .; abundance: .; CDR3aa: CASSLRAGNEKLFF; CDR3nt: TGTGCCAGCAGCTTAAGGGCGGGGAATGAAAAACTGTTTTTT
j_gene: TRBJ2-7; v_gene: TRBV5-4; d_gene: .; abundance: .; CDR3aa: CASSLAGSAGDEQYF; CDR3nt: TGTGCCAGCAGCTTGGCCGGTAGCGCGGGCGACGAGCAGTACTTC
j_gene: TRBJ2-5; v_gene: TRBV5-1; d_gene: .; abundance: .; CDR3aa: CASSLGLQRIQETQYF; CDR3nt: TGCGCCAGCAGCTTGGGTCTACAGCGGATTCAAGAGACCCAGTACTTC
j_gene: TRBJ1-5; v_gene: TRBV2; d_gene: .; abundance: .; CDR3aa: CASGDSNQPQHF; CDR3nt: TGTGCAAGCGGGGATAGCAATCAGCCCCAGCATTTT